Listed here are 5 T cell receptor beta chains from one sample, sequenced in a study of Ad26.COV2.S vaccination and SARS-CoV-2 variants. Sample treatment: roughly 19 received Ad26.COV2.S at low or high dose, single or two shots; roughly 5 received placebo; per-sample allocation not given. The samples were gathered on day 63 after the first injection of vaccine or placebo. Assay used: immunoSEQ multiplex PCR; TCRdb lists only in-frame clones, some missing. The sample records around 340,000 clones, more than 85% being singletons. The sequenced sample was peripheral blood, obtained in a trial of Ad26.COV2.S vaccine versus placebo. Receptor source: a person aged 18 to 65 who received the Ad26.COV2.S COVID-19 vaccine or a placebo.

The rearrangement joins TRBV24-1 to TRBJ2-3; 9 positions agree with TRBD1. The CDR3 spans 15 residues. Germline V gene lookup returns CDR1 KGHDR and CDR2 SFDVKD. V was pared by 5 bases and J by 1 base, with 3 bases of the junction left unmatched. The CDR3 DNA is TGTGCCACCAGTGGGACAGGGGATCGCACAGATACGCAGTATTTT. Translating gives CATSGTGDRTDTQYF.

This chain connects TRBV10-3 to TRBJ1-5; D is perhaps TRBD1 (6 bases). CDR3 size: 15 residues. In germline, CDR1 is ENHRY, CDR2 SYGVKD. Trimming pared 4 bases from V and 3 bases from J, leaving 13 bases between. CDR3 DNA sequence: TGTGCCATCAGTGCCGCGACAGGCGCCAATCAGCCCCAGCATTTT. This encodes CAISAATGANQPQHF.

The V and J genes are TRBV7-2 and TRBJ2-5, with D maybe TRBD2 (7 bases). CDR3 length: 16 amino acids. The germline V gene encodes CDR1 SGHTA and CDR2 FQGNSA. The ends were cut back, 3 bases at V and 3 bases at J, with 17 bases in the middle. CDR3 nucleotide sequence: TGTGCCAGCAGCTTCCTCAGGGGAGGGGGGAAAGAGACCCAGTACTTC. Translating gives CASSFLRGGGKETQYF.

This chain links TRBV30 with TRBJ1-4; D is ambiguous. This CDR3 region has 14 residues. Between the trimmed V and J ends, which lost 2 bases and 5 bases, there was a span of 12 bases. Germline V gene data show CDR1 as GTSNPN and CDR2 as SVGIG (reference sequence). The CDR3 bases are TGTGCCTGGAGTCCCCGGACCGCGAATGAAAAACTGTTTTTT. Protein product: CAWSPRTANEKLFF.

CDR3 residues: CASSEPRASNQPQHF. CDR3 bases: TGTGCCAGCAGTGAACCCAGGGCAAGCAATCAGCCCCAGCATTTT. The chain has TRBV6-1 and TRBJ1-5; the D gene is possibly TRBD1 (5 bases). The CDR3 covers 15 residues. Deletions cut 2 bases from V and 1 base from J, with 9 bases between. Looked up from germline, CDR1 is MNHNS and CDR2 is SASEGT.